Listed below are T cell receptor beta chains from one sample, sequenced in a study of shared clonotypes between healthy human individuals. TCRdb's table, derived via immunoSEQ multiplex PCR, lists solely in-frame clones and lacks some. The data hold about 500,000 clones, with roughly three quarters observed a single time. The sequenced material came from PBMCs. The receptors were sampled from a woman aged 40-49 years in good health. Some clones in this sample may be carry-over from other donors' samples. CDR3s include the opening cysteine and the closing phenylalanine or tryptophan.

TRBV5-8	TRBJ1-5	CASSFRDQPQHF
TRBV28	TRBJ1-2	CASSDPRGPNYGYTF
TRBV27	TRBJ1-2	CASSRSGDLGGYTF
TRBV9	TRBJ2-5	CASSDQPTQETQYF
TRBV19	TRBJ2-1	CASSMMLAGGTNEQFF
TRBV5-1	TRBJ2-3	CASSLGLDSGTDTQYF
TRBV19	TRBJ1-5	CASSSGQGYDQPQHF
TRBV7-2	TRBJ2-7	CASSLDRWDEQYF
TRBV5-1	TRBJ2-1	CASSLEGSGSPNEQFF
TRBV7-9	TRBJ2-7	CASSVGQGNSYEQYF
TRBV4-3	TRBJ1-2	CASSREALNYGYTF
TRBV18	TRBJ2-2	CASSPMTGNTGELFF
TRBV29-1	TRBJ1-2	CSVGHRLHYGYTF
TRBV27	TRBJ2-7	CASTSRADSYEQYF
TRBV18	TRBJ1-5	CASSPPFDGGNQPQHF
TRBV7-7	TRBJ2-2	CASSLGTPGATGELFF
TRBV5-6	TRBJ2-1	CASSLTSREQFF
TRBV9	TRBJ2-3	CASSVEMSTDTQYF
TRBV7-9	TRBJ1-1	CASSLASGGDTEAFF
TRBV2	TRBJ1-5	CASSEFAGQGQPQHF
TRBV6-5	TRBJ1-5	CASSPDRWGNQPQHF
TRBV18	TRBJ2-1	CASYDREGEQFF
TRBV27	TRBJ2-1	CASSLWGAGYNEQFF
TRBV5-1	TRBJ2-1	CASSLTQGGLAGNEQFF
TRBV6-5	TRBJ2-7	CASGQGDEQYF
TRBV10-3	TRBJ2-7	CAIKRDRSYEQYF
TRBV5-6	-	CASSGTSEYEQYF
TRBV5-1	TRBJ2-5	CASSLAGVALQETQYF
TRBV9	TRBJ1-4	CASSPGQWRANEKLFF
TRBV27	TRBJ2-1	CASSSNRVTYNEQFF
TRBV9	TRBJ2-1	CASSVLAAMYNEQFF
TRBV18	TRBJ1-4	CASSPRRAGATNEKLFF
TRBV10-3	TRBJ2-7	CAISEIGGRARYEQYF
TRBV6-1	TRBJ2-7	CASSTTGNSYEQYF
TRBV5-1	TRBJ2-7	CASSLGDRGSYEQYF
TRBV2	-	CASSRTGTGGEQYF
TRBV9	TRBJ2-2	CASTPIQGANTGELFF
TRBV15	TRBJ1-5	CATSRASRGLDQPQHF
TRBV11-2	TRBJ1-2	CASSSLALRGYTF
TRBV28	TRBJ2-7	CASSRHSAGTYEQYF
TRBV28	TRBJ2-1	CASSLWSGTSGFLGNEQFF
TRBV7-2	TRBJ1-1	CASSQGAVGTEAFF
TRBV19	TRBJ1-5	CASSTGTGSNQPQHF
TRBV28	TRBJ2-2	CASSAQGIRGELFF
TRBV7-9	-	CASSIDSYEQYF
TRBV29-1	TRBJ2-7	CSVPGGFGYEQYF
TRBV2	TRBJ2-3	CASKKRDGPSDTQYF
TRBV6-1	TRBJ1-1	CASSEIINSLTEAFF
TRBV5-4	TRBJ1-1	CASSLQGVNTEAFF
TRBV30	TRBJ1-2	CAWSPISFNNYGYTF
TRBV7-2	TRBJ2-7	CASSLGGLAFLAYEQYF
TRBV10-2	TRBJ2-7	CASSELASGTYEQYF
TRBV29-1	TRBJ2-3	CSSRLTSTDTQYF
TRBV7-2	TRBJ2-7	CASSFPVLTVDEQYF
TRBV5-4	TRBJ1-1	CASSSRGRDGEAFF
TRBV6-1	TRBJ2-7	CASSEAAGGPYEQYF
TRBV5-1	TRBJ2-1	CASSLGEGRYNEQFF
TRBV27	TRBJ1-6	CASSSYGNSPLHF
TRBV19	TRBJ2-7	CASTRDSGTSGRGEQYF